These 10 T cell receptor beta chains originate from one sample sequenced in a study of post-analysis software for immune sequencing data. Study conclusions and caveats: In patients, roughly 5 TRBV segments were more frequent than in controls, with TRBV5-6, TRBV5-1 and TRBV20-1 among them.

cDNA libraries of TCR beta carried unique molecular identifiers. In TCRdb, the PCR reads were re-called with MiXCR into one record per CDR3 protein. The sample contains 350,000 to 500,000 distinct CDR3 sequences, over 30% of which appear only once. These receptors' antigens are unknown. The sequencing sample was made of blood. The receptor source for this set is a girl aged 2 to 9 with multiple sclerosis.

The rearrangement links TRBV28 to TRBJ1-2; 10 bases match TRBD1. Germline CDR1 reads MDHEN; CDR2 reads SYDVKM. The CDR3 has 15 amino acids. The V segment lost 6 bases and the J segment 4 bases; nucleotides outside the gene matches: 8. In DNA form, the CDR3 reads TGTGCCAGCAGCCGACAGGGGGCTTATCGCTATGGCTACACCTTC. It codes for CASSRQGAYRYGYTF.

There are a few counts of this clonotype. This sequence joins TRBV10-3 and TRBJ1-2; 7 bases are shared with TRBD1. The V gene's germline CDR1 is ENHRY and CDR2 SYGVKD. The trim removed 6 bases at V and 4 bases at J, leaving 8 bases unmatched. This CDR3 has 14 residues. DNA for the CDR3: TGTGCCATCAGGAGACAGGGAATGGGCTATGGCTACACCTTC. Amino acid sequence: CAIRRQGMGYGYTF.

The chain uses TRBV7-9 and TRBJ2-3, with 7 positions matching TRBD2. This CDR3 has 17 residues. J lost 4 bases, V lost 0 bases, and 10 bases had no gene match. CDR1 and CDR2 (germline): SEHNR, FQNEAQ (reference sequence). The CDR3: CASSLAPWGGVPDTQYF. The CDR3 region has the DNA TGTGCCAGCAGCTTAGCGCCCTGGGGGGGAGTCCCAGATACGCAGTATTTT. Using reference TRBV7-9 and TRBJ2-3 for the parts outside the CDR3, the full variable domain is DTGVSQNPRHKITKRGQNVTFRCDPISEHNRLYWYRQTLGQGPEFLTYFQNEAQLEKSRLLSDRFSAERPKGSFSTLEIQRTEQGDSAMYLCASSLAPWGGVPDTQYFGPGTRLTVL.

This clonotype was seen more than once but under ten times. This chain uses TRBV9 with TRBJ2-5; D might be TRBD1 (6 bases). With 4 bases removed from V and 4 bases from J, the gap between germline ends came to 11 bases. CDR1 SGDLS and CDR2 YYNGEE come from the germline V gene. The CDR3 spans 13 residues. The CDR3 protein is CASSFTGRETQYF. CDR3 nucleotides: TGTGCCAGCAGCTTTACAGGGAGAGAGACCCAGTACTTC.

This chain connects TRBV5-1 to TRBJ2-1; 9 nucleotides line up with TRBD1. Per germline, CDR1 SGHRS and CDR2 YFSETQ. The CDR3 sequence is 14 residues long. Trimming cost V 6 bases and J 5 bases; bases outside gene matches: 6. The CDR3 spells CASTRDREDNEQFF. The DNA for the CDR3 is TGCGCCAGCACACGGGACAGGGAAGACAATGAGCAGTTCTTC.

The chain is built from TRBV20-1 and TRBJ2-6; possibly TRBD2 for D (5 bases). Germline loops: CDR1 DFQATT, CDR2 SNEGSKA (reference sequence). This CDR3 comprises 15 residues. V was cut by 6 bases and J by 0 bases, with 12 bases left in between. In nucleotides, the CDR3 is TGCAGTGCACCTTACGGGGACTCTGGGGCCAACGTCCTGACTTTC. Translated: CSAPYGDSGANVLTF.

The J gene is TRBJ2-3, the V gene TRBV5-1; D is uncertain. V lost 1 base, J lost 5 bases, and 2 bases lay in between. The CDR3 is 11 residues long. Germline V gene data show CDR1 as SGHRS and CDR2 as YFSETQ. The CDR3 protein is CASSLIDTQYF. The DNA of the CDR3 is TGCGCCAGCAGCTTGATAGATACGCAGTATTTT.

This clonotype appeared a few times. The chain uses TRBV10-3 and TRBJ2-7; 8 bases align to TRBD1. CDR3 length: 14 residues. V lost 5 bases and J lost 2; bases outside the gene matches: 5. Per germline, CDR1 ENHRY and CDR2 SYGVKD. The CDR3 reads CAISSDRGAYEQYF. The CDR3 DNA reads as TGTGCCATCAGTTCCGACAGGGGCGCCTACGAGCAGTACTTC.

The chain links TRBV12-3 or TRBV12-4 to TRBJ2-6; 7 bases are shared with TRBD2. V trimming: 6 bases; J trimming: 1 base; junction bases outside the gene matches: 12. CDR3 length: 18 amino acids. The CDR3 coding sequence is TGTGCCAGCAGCTTCGGAACGGGAGGAAGTTCTGGGGCCAACGTCCTGACTTTC. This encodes CASSFGTGGSSGANVLTF.

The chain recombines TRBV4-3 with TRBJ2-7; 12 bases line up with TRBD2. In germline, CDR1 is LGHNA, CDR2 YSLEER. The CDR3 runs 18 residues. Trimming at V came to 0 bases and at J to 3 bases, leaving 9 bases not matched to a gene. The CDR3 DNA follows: TGCGCCAGCAGCCAAGATCGACTAGCGGGAGCCGCCATCTACGAGCAGTACTTC. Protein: CASSQDRLAGAAIYEQYF.